What follows describes a single T cell receptor beta chain. The antigen remains undetermined. A single record per CDR3 protein comes from TCRdb applying MiXCR to the 5' RACE reads. The sample lists under 450,000 distinct CDR3 sequences, 17% occurring once. This CDR3 has 11 amino acids. The V gene's germline CDR1 is SNHLY and CDR2 FYNNEI. V lost 7 bases, J lost 5 bases, and 5 bases lay in between. The data are from a study of CD8 T cells in ankylosing spondylitis. Whole-study results and caveats: Apparently characteristic of ankylosing spondylitis blood was a TCR beta motif (fewer than ten highly homologous variants).

Material for sequencing was blood, either unsorted or a sorted T cell fraction (not recorded which). V is TRBV2 and J is TRBJ2-2; D call uncertain. The source of this sequence is a male donor with ankylosing spondylitis. DNA of the CDR3: TGTGCCAGCAAAGCTACCGGGGAGCTGTTTTTT. The encoded protein is CASKATGELFF.